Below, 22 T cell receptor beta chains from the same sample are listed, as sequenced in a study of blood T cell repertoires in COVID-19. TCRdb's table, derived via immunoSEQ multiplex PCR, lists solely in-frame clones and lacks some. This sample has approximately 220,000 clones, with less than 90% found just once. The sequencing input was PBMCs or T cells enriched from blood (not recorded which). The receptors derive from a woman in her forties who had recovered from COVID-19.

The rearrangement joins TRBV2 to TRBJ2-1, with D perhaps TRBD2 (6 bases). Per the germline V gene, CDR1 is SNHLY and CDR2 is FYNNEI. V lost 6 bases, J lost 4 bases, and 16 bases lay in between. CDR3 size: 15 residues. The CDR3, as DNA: TGTGCCAGCAGGACAGCGGGTGTAGGTTACAATGAGCAGTTCTTC. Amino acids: CASRTAGVGYNEQFF.

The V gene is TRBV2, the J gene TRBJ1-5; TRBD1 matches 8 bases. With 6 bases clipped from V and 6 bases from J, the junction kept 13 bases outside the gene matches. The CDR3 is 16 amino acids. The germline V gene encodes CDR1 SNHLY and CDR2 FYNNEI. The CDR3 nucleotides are TGTGCCAGCAGACCGTTGGACAGGGATGAGTCTCAGCCCCAGCATTTT. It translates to CASRPLDRDESQPQHF.

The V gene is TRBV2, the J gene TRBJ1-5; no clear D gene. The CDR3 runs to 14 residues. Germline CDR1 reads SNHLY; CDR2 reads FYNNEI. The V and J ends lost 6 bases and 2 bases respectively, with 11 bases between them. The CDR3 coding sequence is TGTGCCAGCAGCCGGGGTGCGGGCAATCAGCCCCAGCATTTT. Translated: CASSRGAGNQPQHF.

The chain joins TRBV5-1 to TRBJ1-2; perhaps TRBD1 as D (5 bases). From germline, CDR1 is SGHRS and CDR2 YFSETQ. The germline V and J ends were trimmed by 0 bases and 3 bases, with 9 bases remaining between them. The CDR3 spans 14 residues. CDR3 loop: CASSLGPGDYGYTF. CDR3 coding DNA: TGCGCCAGCAGCTTGGGGCCGGGGGACTATGGCTACACCTTC.

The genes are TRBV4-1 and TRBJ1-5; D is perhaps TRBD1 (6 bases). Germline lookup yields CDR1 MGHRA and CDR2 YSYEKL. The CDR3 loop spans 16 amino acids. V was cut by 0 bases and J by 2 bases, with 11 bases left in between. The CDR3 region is CASSQETGGGNQPQHF. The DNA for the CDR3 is TGCGCCAGCAGCCAAGAGACGGGGGGCGGCAATCAGCCCCAGCATTTT.

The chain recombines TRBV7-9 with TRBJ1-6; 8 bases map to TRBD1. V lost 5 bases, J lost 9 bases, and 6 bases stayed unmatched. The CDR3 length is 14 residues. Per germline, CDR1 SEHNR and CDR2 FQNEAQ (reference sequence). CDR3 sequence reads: CASSPGTGFSPLHF. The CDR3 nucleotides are TGTGCCAGCAGCCCAGGGACAGGTTTTTCACCCCTCCACTTT. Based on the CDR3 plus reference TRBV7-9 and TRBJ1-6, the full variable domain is DTGVSQNPRHKITKRGQNVTFRCDPISEHNRLYWYRQTLGQGPEFLTYFQNEAQLEKSRLLSDRFSAERPKGSFSTLEIQRTEQGDSAMYLCASSPGTGFSPLHFGNGTRLTVT.

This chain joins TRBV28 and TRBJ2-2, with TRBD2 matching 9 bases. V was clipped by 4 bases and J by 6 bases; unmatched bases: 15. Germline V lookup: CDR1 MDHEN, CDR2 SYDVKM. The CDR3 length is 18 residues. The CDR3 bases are TGTGCCAGCAGTTCAACCAGACGCGCTAGCGGGATGGCCGGGGAGCTGTTTTTT. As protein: CASSSTRRASGMAGELFF. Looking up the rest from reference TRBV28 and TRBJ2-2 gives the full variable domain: DVKVTQSSRYLVKRTGEKVFLECVQDMDHENMFWYRQDPGLGLRLIYFSYDVKMKEKGDIPEGYSVSREKKERFSLILESASTNQTSMYLCASSSTRRASGMAGELFFGEGSRLTVL.

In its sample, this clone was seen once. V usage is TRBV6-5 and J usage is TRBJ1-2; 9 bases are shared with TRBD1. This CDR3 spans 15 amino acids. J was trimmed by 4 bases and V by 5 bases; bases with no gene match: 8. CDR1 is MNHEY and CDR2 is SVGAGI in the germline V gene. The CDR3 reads CASSIRQGVGYGYTF. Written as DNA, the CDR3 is TGTGCCAGCAGTATCCGACAGGGGGTCGGCTATGGCTACACCTTC.

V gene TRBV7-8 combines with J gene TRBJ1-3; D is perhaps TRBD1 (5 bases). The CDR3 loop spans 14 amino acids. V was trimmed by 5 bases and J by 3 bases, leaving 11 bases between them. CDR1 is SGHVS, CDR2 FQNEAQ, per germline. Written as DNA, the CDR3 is TGTGCCAGCAGCCTGGGGGGGGTTGGAAACACCATATATTTT. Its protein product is CASSLGGVGNTIYF.

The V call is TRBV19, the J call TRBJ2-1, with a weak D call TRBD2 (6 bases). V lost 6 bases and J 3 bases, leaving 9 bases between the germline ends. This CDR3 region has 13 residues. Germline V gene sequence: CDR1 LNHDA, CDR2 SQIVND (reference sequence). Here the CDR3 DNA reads TGTGCCAGTAGGGGGGACTTCTACAATGAGCAGTTCTTC. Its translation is CASRGDFYNEQFF.

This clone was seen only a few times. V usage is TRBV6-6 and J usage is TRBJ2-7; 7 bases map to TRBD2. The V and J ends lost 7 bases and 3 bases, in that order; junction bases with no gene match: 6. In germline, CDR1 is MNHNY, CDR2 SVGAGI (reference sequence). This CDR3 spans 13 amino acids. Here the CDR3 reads CASTAGRNYEQYF. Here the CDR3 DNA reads TGTGCCAGCACAGCGGGACGGAACTACGAGCAGTACTTC.

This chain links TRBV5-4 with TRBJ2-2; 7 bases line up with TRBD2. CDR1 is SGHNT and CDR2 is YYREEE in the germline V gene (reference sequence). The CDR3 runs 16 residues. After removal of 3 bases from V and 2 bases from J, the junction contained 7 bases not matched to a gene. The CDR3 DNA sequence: TGTGCCAGCAGCTCCAGAACGGGAGGAAACACCGGGGAGCTGTTTTTT. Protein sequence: CASSSRTGGNTGELFF.

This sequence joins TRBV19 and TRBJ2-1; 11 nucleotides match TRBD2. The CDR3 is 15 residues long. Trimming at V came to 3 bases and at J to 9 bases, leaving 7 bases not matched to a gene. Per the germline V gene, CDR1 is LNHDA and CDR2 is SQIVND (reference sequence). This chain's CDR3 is CASSITSGSIGEQFF. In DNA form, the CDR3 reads TGTGCCAGTAGTATTACTAGCGGGAGTATTGGTGAGCAGTTCTTC.

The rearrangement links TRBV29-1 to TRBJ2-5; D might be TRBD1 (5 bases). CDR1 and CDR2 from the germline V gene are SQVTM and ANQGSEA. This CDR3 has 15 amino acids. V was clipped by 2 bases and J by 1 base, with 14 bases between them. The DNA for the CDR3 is TGCAGCGTTGAACGTCAGGGCGAGGCCCAAGAGACCCAGTACTTC. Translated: CSVERQGEAQETQYF.

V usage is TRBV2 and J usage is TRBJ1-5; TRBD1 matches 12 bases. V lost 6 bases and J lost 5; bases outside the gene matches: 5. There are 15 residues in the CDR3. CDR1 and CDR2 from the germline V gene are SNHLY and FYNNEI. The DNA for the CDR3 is TGTGCCAGCAGGGGGGACAGGGGGCATGATCAGCCCCAGCATTTT. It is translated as CASRGDRGHDQPQHF.

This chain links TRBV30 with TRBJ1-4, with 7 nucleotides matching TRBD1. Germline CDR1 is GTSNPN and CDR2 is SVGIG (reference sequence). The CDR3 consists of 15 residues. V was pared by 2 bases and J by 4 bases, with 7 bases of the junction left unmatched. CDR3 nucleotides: TGTGCCTGGAGTTTGGCAGGGGGTGGTAATGAAAAACTGTTTTTT. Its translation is CAWSLAGGGNEKLFF.

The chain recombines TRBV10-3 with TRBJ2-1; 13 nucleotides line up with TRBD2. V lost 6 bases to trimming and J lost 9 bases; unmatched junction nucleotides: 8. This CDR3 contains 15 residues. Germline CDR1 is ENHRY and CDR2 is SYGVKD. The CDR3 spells CAIRKLAGGPREQFF. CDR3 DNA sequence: TGTGCCATCAGGAAACTAGCGGGAGGGCCTCGTGAGCAGTTCTTC.

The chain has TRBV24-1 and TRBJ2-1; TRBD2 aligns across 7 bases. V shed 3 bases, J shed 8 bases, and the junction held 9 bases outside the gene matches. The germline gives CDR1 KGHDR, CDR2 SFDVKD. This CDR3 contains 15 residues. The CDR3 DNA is TGTGCCACCAGTGATGGTTGGGAGGGCCGGGATGAGCAGTTCTTC. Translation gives CATSDGWEGRDEQFF.

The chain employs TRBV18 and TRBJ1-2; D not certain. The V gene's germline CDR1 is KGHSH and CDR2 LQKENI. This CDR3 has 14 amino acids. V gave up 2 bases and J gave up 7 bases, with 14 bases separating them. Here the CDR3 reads CASSPAYGERGYTF. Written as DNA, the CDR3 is TGTGCCAGCTCACCAGCTTACGGGGAGCGTGGCTACACCTTC.

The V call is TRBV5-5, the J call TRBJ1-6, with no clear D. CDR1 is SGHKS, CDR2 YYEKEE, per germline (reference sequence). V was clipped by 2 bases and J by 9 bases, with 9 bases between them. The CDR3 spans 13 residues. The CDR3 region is CASSFNSGSPLHF. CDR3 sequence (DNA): TGTGCCAGCAGCTTTAATTCGGGTTCACCCCTCCACTTT.

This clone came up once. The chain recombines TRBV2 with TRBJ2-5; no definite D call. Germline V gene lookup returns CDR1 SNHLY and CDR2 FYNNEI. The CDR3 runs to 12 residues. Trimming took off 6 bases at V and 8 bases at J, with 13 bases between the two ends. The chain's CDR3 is CASSVERETQYF. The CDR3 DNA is TGTGCCAGCAGCGTCGAGAGAGAAACCCAGTACTTC.

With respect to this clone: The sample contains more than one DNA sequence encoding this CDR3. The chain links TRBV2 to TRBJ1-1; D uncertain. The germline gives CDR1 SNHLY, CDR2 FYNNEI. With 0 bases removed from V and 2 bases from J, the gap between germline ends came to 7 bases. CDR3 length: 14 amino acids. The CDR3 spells CASSEARYNTEAFF. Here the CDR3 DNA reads TGTGCCAGCAGTGAAGCCAGGTATAACACTGAAGCTTTCTTT. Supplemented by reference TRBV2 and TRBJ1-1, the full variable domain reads EPEVTQTPSHQVTQMGQEVILRCVPISNHLYFYWYRQILGQKVEFLVSFYNNEISEKSEIFDDQFSVERPDGSNFTLKIRSTKLEDSAMYFCASSEARYNTEAFFGQGTRLTVV.